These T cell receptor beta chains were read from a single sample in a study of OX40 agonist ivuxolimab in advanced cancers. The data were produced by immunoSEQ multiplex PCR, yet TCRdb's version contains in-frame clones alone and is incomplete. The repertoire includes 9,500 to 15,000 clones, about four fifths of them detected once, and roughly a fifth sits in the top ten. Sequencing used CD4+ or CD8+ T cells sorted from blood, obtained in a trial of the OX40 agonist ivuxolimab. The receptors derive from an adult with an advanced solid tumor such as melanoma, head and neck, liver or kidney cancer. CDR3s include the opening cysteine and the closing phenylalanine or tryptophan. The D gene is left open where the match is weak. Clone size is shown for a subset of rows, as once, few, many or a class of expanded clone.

TGCGCCAGCAGCTTGGGGGGGCTTAACACTGAAGCTTTCTTT	CASSLGGLNTEAFF	NA	NA	TRBJ1-1	TRBV5-1
TGTGCCAGCAGCGATTTCGACAGGGACTACGAGCAGTACTTC	CASSDFDRDYEQYF	NA	TRBD1	TRBJ2-7	TRBV5-4
TGTGCCAGCAGCGTAGATAGCCAGGGAGCTGCGAGTACTGAAGCTTTCTTT	CASSVDSQGAASTEAFF	NA	NA	TRBJ1-1	TRBV9
TGTGCCAGCAGCCCATCGGGGTTTCAAGGCTACACCTTC	CASSPSGFQGYTF	NA	NA	TRBJ1-2	TRBV9
TGTGCCAGCAGCTTGGTAGGCGCTCAGCCCCAGCATTTT	CASSLVGAQPQHF	NA	NA	TRBJ1-5	TRBV5-4
TGTGCCACCGATAGAGAGGGACGCGAGTGGGGGCTTAACACTGAAGCTTTCTTT	CATDREGREWGLNTEAFF	once	NA	TRBJ1-1	TRBV28
TGCGCCAGCAGCCAAGAGCCGACAGGGCTAAACTATGGCTACACCTTC	CASSQEPTGLNYGYTF	once	TRBD1	TRBJ1-2	TRBV4-3
TGTGCCAGCAGTTGGCGCGGGTCGGATCAGCCCCAGCATTTT	CASSWRGSDQPQHF	NA	NA	TRBJ1-5	TRBV6-1
TGTGCATCCAAACAGGGGGCACGAGGGGAAAAACTGTTTTTT	CASKQGARGEKLFF	NA	TRBD1	TRBJ1-4	TRBV27
TGTGCCAGCAGCGTATCCCCCGGGGAGCTGTTTTTT	CASSVSPGELFF	NA	NA	TRBJ2-2	TRBV9
TGTGCCAGCAGCCCCAGGGAGGGACTAGATACAGATACGCAGTATTTT	CASSPREGLDTDTQYF	NA	TRBD2	TRBJ2-3	TRBV7-6
TGTGCCAGCAGTGAGGGTTACTCCTACGAGCAGTACTTC	CASSEGYSYEQYF	large	NA	TRBJ2-7	TRBV2
TGTGCCAGCAGTTTCCGAAAGGGACAGTCCTATGGCTACACCTTC	CASSFRKGQSYGYTF	NA	TRBD1	TRBJ1-2	TRBV28
TGTGCCAGCTCACCAAGAAGAGGTGAGGGAGGGAACACTGAAGCTTTCTTT	CASSPRRGEGGNTEAFF	NA	NA	TRBJ1-1	TRBV18
TGTGCCTGGACCCCCCCAGGGACCCGCTCCGGGTACGAGCAGTACTTC	CAWTPPGTRSGYEQYF	NA	NA	TRBJ2-7	TRBV30
TGTGCCAGCAGAGGAGGGGAAAGAAACACTGAAGCTTTCTTT	CASRGGERNTEAFF	NA	NA	TRBJ1-1	TRBV7-9
TGTGCCAGCAGTGTGGGGTTTAACTATGGCTACACCTTC	CASSVGFNYGYTF	NA	NA	TRBJ1-2	TRBV25-1
TGCGCCAGCAGCCAAGGAACGGCAGGGGGGGAGCAGTACTTC	CASSQGTAGGEQYF	NA	NA	TRBJ2-7	TRBV4-1
TGTGCCAGCAGTTTATCGGTAGCGAGGCCCTACAATGAGCAGTTCTTC	CASSLSVARPYNEQFF	NA	NA	TRBJ2-1	TRBV27
TGTGCCAGCAGTACGGGACAGGGGAACTATGGCTACACCTTC	CASSTGQGNYGYTF	NA	TRBD1	TRBJ1-2	TRBV6-5
TGTGCCAGCAGCTCCGGGACACAAGAGACCCAGTACTTC	CASSSGTQETQYF	NA	NA	TRBJ2-5	TRBV11-2
TGTGCCAGCAGCGTAAGGAGGGAGACAGGAAACACCGGGGAGCTGTTTTTT	CASSVRRETGNTGELFF	medium-sized	NA	TRBJ2-2	TRBV9
TGTGCCAGCAGCTTAGATACGGGAGGATACGAGCAGTACTTC	CASSLDTGGYEQYF	NA	TRBD2	TRBJ2-7	TRBV11-2
TGTGCCAGCAGTGGGACAGGGGAAATTACTGGAAACACCATATATTTT	CASSGTGEITGNTIYF	NA	TRBD1	TRBJ1-3	TRBV2
TGTGCCAGCAGTTCCCCCCTTAGTTTCTCCTACGAGCAGTACTTC	CASSSPLSFSYEQYF	NA	NA	TRBJ2-7	TRBV6-4
TGTGCCAGCAGCTTAGTCGGTCCGATGGCCTACGAGCAGTACTTC	CASSLVGPMAYEQYF	NA	NA	TRBJ2-7	TRBV7-4
TGTGCCAGCAGCTTAGGAGGGGCCAAATACGAGCAGTACTTC	CASSLGGAKYEQYF	NA	NA	TRBJ2-7	TRBV7-8
TGTGCCAGCTCTCGGGAGCAGCCCCAGCATTTT	CASSREQPQHF	NA	NA	TRBJ1-5	TRBV28
TGTGCCAGCAGTGGCGGGGGGGCCCACGAGCAGTACTTC	CASSGGGAHEQYF	once	TRBD2	TRBJ2-7	TRBV2
TGTGCCAGCAGCAGGGCCCTCTATAATTCACCCCTCCACTTT	CASSRALYNSPLHF	once	NA	TRBJ1-6	TRBV2
TGTGCCAGCAGCCCAGGGACAGGTTTTACAGATACGCAGTATTTT	CASSPGTGFTDTQYF	NA	TRBD1	TRBJ2-3	TRBV11-2
TGCAGCGTTGGCCTCCTAGGCGCCTACGAGCAGTACTTC	CSVGLLGAYEQYF	NA	NA	TRBJ2-7	TRBV29-1
TGTGCCAGCAGTCTTTCTCGACAGGGACCCTACAATGAGCAGTTCTTC	CASSLSRQGPYNEQFF	NA	TRBD1	TRBJ2-1	TRBV28
TGCGCCAGCAGCCAAGATGACCAGGCCCTATATAATTCACCCCTCCACTTT	CASSQDDQALYNSPLHF	NA	NA	TRBJ1-6	TRBV4-3
TGTGCCAGCAGAGACGGACAGGGGGCTTATAGCAATCAGCCCCAGCATTTT	CASRDGQGAYSNQPQHF	NA	TRBD1	TRBJ1-5	TRBV28
TGTGCCAGCAGCTTCTCTAGCAGCTCCTACAATGAGCAGTTCTTC	CASSFSSSSYNEQFF	NA	NA	TRBJ2-1	TRBV5-5
TGTGCCAGCAGCGGGGGACAGGGATCCAATCAGCCCCAGCATTTT	CASSGGQGSNQPQHF	NA	TRBD1	TRBJ1-5	TRBV5-8
TGCGCCAGCAGCTACCGCTGGACTAGCGGGGGGGTCCACACAGATACGCAGTATTTT	CASSYRWTSGGVHTDTQYF	NA	TRBD2	TRBJ2-3	TRBV5-1
TGTGCCAGCAGTATACAGGGGTTATTCGGCTACACCTTC	CASSIQGLFGYTF	NA	TRBD1	TRBJ1-2	TRBV6-9
TGTGCCAGTTTCATCCAGGGTGGCTACACCTTC	CASFIQGGYTF	NA	NA	TRBJ1-2	TRBV2
TGTGCCAGCAGTTTATTCGCGGGACAATACAATGAGCAGTTCTTC	CASSLFAGQYNEQFF	NA	NA	TRBJ2-1	TRBV27
TGTGCCACCAGCAGAGATCGAGGGAGGACAGGGAGCTCCTACGAGCAGTACTTC	CATSRDRGRTGSSYEQYF	once	TRBD1	TRBJ2-7	TRBV15
TGTGCCAGCAGCTCGGGACCTGGAACCTACGAGCAGTACTTC	CASSSGPGTYEQYF	NA	NA	TRBJ2-7	TRBV7-6
TGTGCCAGCTCACCACCGACGACAGGGGGCCTCTATGGCTACACCTTC	CASSPPTTGGLYGYTF	NA	TRBD1	TRBJ1-2	TRBV18
TGTGCCAGCAGCTTGACGAGCCTGAACACCGGGGAGCTGTTTTTT	CASSLTSLNTGELFF	NA	NA	TRBJ2-2	TRBV5-8
TGTGCCAGCAGCCACCGACGGGGGCGTGGGTATGGCTACACCTTC	CASSHRRGRGYGYTF	NA	NA	TRBJ1-2	TRBV11-2
TGTGCCAGCAGCTTAGTGTTCGATGAGCAGTTCTTC	CASSLVFDEQFF	NA	NA	TRBJ2-1	TRBV13
TGTGCCAGCAGCTTGACTTATAATTCACCCCTCCACTTT	CASSLTYNSPLHF	NA	NA	TRBJ1-6	TRBV5-6
TGTGCCAGCTCACCGCCGGAGGGAGGCAATTCACCCCTCCACTTT	CASSPPEGGNSPLHF	NA	NA	TRBJ1-6	TRBV18
TGCGCCAGCAGCCAATGGGCCAGGGGCTCACCCCTCCACTTT	CASSQWARGSPLHF	NA	NA	TRBJ1-6	TRBV4-3
TGTGCCAGCATAGGGTTTTGGAGTAATCAGCCCCAGCATTTT	CASIGFWSNQPQHF	NA	NA	TRBJ1-5	TRBV4-2
TGTGCCAGCAGTTACTCGACAGGGGGAGGCTATGGCTACACCTTC	CASSYSTGGGYGYTF	NA	TRBD1	TRBJ1-2	TRBV6-5
TGTGCCAGCAGCTCAGGAGGAAAGTGGAACACTGAAGCTTTCTTT	CASSSGGKWNTEAFF	NA	NA	TRBJ1-1	TRBV13
TGTGCCAGTAGTATCTCTGAATGGACCTACGAGCAGTACTTC	CASSISEWTYEQYF	NA	NA	TRBJ2-7	TRBV19